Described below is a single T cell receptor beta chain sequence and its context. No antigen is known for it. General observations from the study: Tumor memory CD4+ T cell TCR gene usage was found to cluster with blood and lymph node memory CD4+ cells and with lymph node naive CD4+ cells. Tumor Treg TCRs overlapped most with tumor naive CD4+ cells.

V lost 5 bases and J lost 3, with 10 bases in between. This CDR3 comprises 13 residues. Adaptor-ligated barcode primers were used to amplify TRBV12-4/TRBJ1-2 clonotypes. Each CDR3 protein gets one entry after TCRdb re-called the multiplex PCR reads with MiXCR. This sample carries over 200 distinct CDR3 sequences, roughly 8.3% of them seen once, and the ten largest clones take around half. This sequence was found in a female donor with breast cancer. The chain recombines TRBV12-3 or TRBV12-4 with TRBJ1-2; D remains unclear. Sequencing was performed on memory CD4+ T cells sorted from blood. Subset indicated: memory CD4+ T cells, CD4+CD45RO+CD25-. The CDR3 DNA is TGTGCCAGCAGTAGTCAGCCCCACTATGGCTACACCTTC. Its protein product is CASSSQPHYGYTF.